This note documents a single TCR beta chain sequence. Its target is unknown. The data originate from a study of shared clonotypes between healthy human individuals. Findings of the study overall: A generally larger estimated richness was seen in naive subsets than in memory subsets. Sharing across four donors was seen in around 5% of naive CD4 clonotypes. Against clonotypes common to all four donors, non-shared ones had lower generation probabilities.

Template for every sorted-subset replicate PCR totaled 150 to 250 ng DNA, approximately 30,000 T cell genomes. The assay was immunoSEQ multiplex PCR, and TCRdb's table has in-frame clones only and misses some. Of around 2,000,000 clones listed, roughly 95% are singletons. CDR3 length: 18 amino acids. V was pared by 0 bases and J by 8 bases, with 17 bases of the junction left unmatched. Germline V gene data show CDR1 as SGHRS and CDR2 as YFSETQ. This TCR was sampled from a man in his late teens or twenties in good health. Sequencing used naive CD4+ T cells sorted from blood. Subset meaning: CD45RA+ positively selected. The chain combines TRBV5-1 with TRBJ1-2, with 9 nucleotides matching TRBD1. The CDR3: CASSLEGTGRGWGKGYTF. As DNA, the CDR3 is TGCGCCAGCAGCTTGGAAGGGACAGGGCGAGGCTGGGGTAAGGGCTACACCTTC.